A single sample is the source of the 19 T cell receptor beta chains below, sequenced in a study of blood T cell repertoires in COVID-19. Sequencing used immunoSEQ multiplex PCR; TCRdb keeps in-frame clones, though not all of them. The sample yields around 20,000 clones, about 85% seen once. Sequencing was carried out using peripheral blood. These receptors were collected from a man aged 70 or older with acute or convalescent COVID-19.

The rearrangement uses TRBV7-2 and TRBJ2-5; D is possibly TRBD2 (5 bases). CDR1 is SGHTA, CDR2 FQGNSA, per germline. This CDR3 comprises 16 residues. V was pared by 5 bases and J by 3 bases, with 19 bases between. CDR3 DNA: TGTGCCAGCAGCCCTCAACCCCCCGGGATTAAAGAGACCCAGTACTTC. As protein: CASSPQPPGIKETQYF.

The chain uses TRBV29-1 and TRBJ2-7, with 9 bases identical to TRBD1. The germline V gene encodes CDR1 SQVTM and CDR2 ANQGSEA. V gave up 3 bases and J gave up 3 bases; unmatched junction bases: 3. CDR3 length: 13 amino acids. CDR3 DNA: TGCAGCGTTGATCTGGGACAGGGCTACGAGCAGTACTTC. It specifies CSVDLGQGYEQYF.

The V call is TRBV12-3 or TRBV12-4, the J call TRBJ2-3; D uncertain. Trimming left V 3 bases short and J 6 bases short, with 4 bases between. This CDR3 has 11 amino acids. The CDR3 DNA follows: TGTGCCAGCAGTTTGGAGGATACGCAGTATTTT. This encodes CASSLEDTQYF.

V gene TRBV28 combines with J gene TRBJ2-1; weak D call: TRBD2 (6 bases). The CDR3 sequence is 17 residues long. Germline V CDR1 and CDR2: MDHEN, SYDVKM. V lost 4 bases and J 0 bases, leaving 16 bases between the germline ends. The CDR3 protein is CASSSAWAGSSYNEQFF. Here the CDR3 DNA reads TGTGCCAGCAGTTCCGCCTGGGCGGGAAGCTCCTACAATGAGCAGTTCTTC.

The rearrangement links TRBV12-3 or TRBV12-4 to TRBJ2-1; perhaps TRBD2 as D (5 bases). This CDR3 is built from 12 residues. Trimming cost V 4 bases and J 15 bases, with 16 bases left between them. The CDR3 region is CASSSFSAPGFF. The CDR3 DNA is TGTGCCAGCAGTTCCTTTAGCGCCCCGGGGTTCTTC.

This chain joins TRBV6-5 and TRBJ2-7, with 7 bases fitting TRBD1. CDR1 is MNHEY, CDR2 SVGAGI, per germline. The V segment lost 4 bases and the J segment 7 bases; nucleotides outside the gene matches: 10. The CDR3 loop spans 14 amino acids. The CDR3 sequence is CASSWGQTSGEQYF. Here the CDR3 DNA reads TGTGCCAGCAGTTGGGGACAGACCTCTGGGGAGCAGTACTTC.

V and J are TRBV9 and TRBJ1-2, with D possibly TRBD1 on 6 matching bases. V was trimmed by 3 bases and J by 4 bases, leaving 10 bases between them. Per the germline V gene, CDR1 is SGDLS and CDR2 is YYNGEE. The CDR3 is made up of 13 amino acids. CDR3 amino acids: CASSATGIYGYTF. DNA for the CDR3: TGTGCCAGCAGCGCCACAGGGATCTATGGCTACACCTTC. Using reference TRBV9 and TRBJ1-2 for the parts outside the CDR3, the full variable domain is DSGVTQTPKHLITATGQRVTLRCSPRSGDLSVYWYQQSLDQGLQFLIQYYNGEERAKGNILERFSAQQFPDLHSELNLSSLELGDSALYFCASSATGIYGYTFGSGTRLTVV.

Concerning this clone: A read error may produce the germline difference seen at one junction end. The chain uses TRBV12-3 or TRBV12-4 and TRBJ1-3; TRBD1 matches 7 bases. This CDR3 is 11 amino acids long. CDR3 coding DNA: TGTGCCAGCGGCGGGGACAGCCTGTTGCATTTT. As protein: CASGGDSLLHF.

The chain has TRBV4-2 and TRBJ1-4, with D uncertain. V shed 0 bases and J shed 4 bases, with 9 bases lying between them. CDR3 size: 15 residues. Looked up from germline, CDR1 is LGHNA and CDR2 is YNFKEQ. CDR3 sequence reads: CASSQDPRDNEKLFF. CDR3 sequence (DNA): TGTGCCAGCAGCCAAGACCCCCGGGATAATGAAAAACTGTTTTTT.

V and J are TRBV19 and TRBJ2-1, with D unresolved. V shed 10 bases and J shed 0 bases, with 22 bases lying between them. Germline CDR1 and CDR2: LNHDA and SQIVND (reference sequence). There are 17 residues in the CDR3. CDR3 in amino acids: CATKIPTAVSSYNEQFF. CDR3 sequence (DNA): TGTGCCACCAAAATACCGACGGCGGTGAGCTCCTACAATGAGCAGTTCTTC. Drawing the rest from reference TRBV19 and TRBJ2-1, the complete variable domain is DGGITQSPKYLFRKEGQNVTLSCEQNLNHDAMYWYRQDPGQGLRLIYYSQIVNDFQKGDIAEGYSVSREKKESFPLTVTSAQKNPTAFYLCATKIPTAVSSYNEQFFGPGTRLTVL.

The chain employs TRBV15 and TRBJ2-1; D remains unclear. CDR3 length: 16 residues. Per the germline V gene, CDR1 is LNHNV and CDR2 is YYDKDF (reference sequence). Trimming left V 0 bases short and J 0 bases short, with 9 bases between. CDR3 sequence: CATSRDGGSSYNEQFF. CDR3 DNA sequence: TGTGCCACCAGCAGAGACGGCGGAAGCTCCTACAATGAGCAGTTCTTC.

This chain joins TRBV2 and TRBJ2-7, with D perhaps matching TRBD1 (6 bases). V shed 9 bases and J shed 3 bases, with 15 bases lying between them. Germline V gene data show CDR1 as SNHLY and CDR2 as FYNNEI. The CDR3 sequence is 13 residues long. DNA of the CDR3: TGTGCCAGACGGGACACAGAGCACTACGAGCAGTACTTC. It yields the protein CARRDTEHYEQYF.

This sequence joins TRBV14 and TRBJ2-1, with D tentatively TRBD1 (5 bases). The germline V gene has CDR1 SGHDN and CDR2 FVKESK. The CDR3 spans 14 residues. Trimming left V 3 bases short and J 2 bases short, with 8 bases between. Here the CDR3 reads CASSHLGAYNEQFF. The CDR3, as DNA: TGTGCCAGCAGCCATCTAGGGGCCTACAATGAGCAGTTCTTC.

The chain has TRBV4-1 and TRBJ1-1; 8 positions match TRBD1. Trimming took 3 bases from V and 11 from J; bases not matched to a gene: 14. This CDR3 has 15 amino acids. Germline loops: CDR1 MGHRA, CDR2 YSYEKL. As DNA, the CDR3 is TGCGCCAGCAGCCACGCCGACAGGGGTCCCGGGTTGGCTTTCTTT. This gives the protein CASSHADRGPGLAFF.

In DNA form, the CDR3 reads TGTGCCAGCTCACGTACCCAGGGGGCAGCGATGGCTTTCTTT. Protein sequence: CASSRTQGAAMAFF. The chain is built from TRBV18 and TRBJ1-1, with TRBD1 matching 8 bases. Looked up from germline, CDR1 is KGHSH and CDR2 is LQKENI. This CDR3 spans 14 amino acids. V was clipped by 4 bases and J by 11 bases; unmatched bases: 12.

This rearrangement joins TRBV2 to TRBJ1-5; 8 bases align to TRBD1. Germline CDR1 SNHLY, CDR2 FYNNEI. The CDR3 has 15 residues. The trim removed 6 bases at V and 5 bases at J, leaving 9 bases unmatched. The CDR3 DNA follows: TGTGCCAGCAGCTCGGGGACAGGTCATGATCAGCCCCAGCATTTT. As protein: CASSSGTGHDQPQHF.

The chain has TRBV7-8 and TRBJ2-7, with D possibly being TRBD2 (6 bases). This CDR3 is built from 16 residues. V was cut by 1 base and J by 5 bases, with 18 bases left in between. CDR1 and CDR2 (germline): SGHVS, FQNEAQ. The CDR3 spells CASSLVFSEGGHEQYF. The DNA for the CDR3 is TGTGCCAGCAGCTTAGTATTTTCGGAGGGTGGCCACGAGCAGTACTTC.

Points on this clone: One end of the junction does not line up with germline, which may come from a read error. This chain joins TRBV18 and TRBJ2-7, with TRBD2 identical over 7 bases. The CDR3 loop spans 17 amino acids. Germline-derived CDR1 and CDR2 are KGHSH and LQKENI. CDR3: CASSPPVASGGIYGQYF. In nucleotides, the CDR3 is TGTGCCAGCTCCCCCCCGGTCGCGTCGGGAGGAATTTACGGGCAGTACTTC. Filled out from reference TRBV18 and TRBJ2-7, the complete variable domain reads NAGVMQNPRHLVRRRGQEARLRCSPMKGHSHVYWYRQLPEEGLKFMVYLQKENIIDESGMPKERFSAEFPKEGPSILRIQQVVRGDSAAYFCASSPPVASGGIYGQYFGPGTRLTVT.

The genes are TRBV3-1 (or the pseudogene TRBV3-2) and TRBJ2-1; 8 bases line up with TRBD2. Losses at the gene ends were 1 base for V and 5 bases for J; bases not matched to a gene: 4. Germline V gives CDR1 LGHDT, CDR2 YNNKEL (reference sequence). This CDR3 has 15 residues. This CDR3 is CASSQVVAGNNEQFF. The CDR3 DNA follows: TGTGCCAGCAGCCAAGTAGTAGCGGGAAACAATGAGCAGTTCTTC.